Each of the 3 T cell receptor beta chains below was sequenced from the same sample in a study of monozygotic twins with inflammatory bowel disease (dated by TCRdb to the late 2010s). Library creation used 5' RACE. The sequencing machine was an Illumina HiSeq 2500. Each entry corresponds to one CDR3 protein sequence from reads that TCRdb reprocessed, and DNA is not given. The table kept for this sample lists a few hundred thousand distinct CDR3 sequences. The ten largest clones capture about 2.3% of the sample. Sequencing was performed on blood. The receptors were gathered from a human donor with ulcerative colitis or Crohn's disease, or a healthy co-twin of an affected twin (not recorded which).

The chain recombines TRBV3-1 with TRBJ2-3; lacking DNA, the TRBD1 call made by TCRdb goes unchecked. Germline V gene lookup returns CDR1 LGHDT and CDR2 YNNKEL (reference sequence). The CDR3 consists of 14 residues. CDR3 sequence: CASTKQGFTDTQYF.

The chain combines TRBV5-4 with TRBJ1-1; TCRdb outputs TRBD1, but without DNA this stays unchecked. The CDR3 loop spans 16 amino acids. Germline V CDR1 and CDR2: SGHNT, YYREEE (reference sequence). CDR3 amino acids: CASSPRRGGAVTEAFF.

V is TRBV30 and J is TRBJ1-1; TCRdb names TRBD1, which stays unverified in the absence of DNA. The CDR3 is 12 residues long. Germline lookup yields CDR1 GTSNPN and CDR2 SVGIG (reference sequence). This CDR3 reads CACGASSGEAFF.